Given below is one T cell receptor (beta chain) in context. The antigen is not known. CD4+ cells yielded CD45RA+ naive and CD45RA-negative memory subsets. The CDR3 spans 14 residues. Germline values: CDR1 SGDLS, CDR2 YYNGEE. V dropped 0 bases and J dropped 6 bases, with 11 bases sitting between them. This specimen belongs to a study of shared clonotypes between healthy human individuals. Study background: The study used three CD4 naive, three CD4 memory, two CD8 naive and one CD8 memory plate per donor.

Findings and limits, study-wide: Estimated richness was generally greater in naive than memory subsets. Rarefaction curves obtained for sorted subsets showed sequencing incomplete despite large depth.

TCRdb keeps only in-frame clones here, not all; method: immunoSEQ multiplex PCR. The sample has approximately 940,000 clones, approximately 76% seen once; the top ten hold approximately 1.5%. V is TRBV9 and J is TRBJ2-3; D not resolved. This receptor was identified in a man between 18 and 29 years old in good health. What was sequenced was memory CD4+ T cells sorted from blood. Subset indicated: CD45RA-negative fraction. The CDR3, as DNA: TGTGCCAGCAGCGTAGCCCCGTTGAGGGATACGCAGTATTTT. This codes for CASSVAPLRDTQYF.